This T cell receptor (beta chain) is drawn from a study of T cells after yellow fever vaccination. Study-level information: Any fraction with a low cell number was prepared using SMART-Seq v4 Ultra Low Input. Broader study findings: Clonotypes appearing in both CD4 and CD8 compartments existed, and their share was small. Although the secondary response was weaker, it peaked faster, at day 5 versus 15.

This clonotype showed up many times. Its antigen remains unknown. TCRdb called the 5' RACE reads again in MiXCR, with one record for every CDR3 protein. The sample shows some 560,000 distinct CDR3 sequences, less than 20% of them seen only once. The CDR3 is 15 residues long. Germline V gene sequence: CDR1 DFQATT, CDR2 SNEGSKA (reference sequence). V was pared by 7 bases and J by 1 base, with 19 bases between. The receptor comes from a man aged 18-30 years who received the YFV17D yellow fever vaccine. The chain is built from TRBV20-1 and TRBJ1-1, with D tentatively TRBD1 (5 bases). This material consisted of PBMCs, taken about 5 days after the first yellow fever vaccination. The CDR3 nucleotides are TGCAGTGTTGATCCCCCGCCAGGGTGGAACACTGAAGCTTTCTTT. Its protein product is CSVDPPPGWNTEAFF.